This passage covers 32 T cell receptor beta chains from one sample sequenced in a study of human T cells and chemical hapten exposure. MiXCR, applied by TCRdb to the RACE reads, yields one record per CDR3 protein. The sample consists of roughly 110,000 distinct CDR3 sequences, roughly 12% of them appearing once. Time point specified: pre-sensitization, week 0. Treatment indicated: therapeutic diphenylcyclopropenone sensitization with weekly scalp DPC. This material consisted of whole blood, taken in connection with sensitization to the hapten diphenylcyclopropenone (DPC). Receptors were obtained from a woman in her 50s with alopecia areata. Some clones in this sample may be carry-over from other donors' samples.

This chain uses TRBV28 with TRBJ2-7; D is unclear. Germline values: CDR1 MDHEN, CDR2 SYDVKM. The CDR3 runs 15 residues. The V end was cut by 2 bases, the J end by 2 bases, with 13 bases between. CDR3 DNA: TGTGCCAGCAGTTTAAGCCGCTCCCTGACCTACGAGCAGTACTTC. Its translation is CASSLSRSLTYEQYF.

The chain recombines TRBV20-1 with TRBJ2-1; 9 bases agree with TRBD2. Germline V gene lookup returns CDR1 DFQATT and CDR2 SNEGSKA (reference sequence). The V gene end was trimmed by 5 bases and the J gene end by 0 bases; junction bases not matched to a gene: 5. This CDR3 spans 15 amino acids. In nucleotides, the CDR3 is TGCAGTGCTCCTAGCGGGGAGAGCTCCTACAATGAGCAGTTCTTC. Encoded protein: CSAPSGESSYNEQFF.

This clonotype was seen a handful of times. In DNA, the CDR3 is TGTGCCAGCAGCCAAGCGGTAGCGGGGGCAAGGTACAATGAGCAGTTCTTC. The encoded protein is CASSQAVAGARYNEQFF. The genes are TRBV7-9 and TRBJ2-1; the match to TRBD2 covers 9 bases. Germline CDR1 SEHNR, CDR2 FQNEAQ (reference sequence). The CDR3 totals 17 residues. The V gene end was trimmed by 5 bases and the J gene end by 4 bases; junction bases not matched to a gene: 12.

In DNA form, the CDR3 reads TGTGCCAGCATGACAGGGGGAAGTGGAAACACCATATATTTT. Residues: CASMTGGSGNTIYF. J is TRBJ1-3 and V is TRBV12-3 or TRBV12-4, with 9 positions matching TRBD1. V lost 7 bases, J lost 3 bases, and 4 bases stayed unmatched. This CDR3 is built from 14 residues.

This clonotype was detected a few times. One junction end disagrees with the germline gene, perhaps due to a read error. The V and J genes are TRBV28 and TRBJ1-1; weak D call: TRBD1 (5 bases). The CDR3 runs to 15 residues. From germline, CDR1 is MDHEN and CDR2 SYDVKM. The CDR3 loop reads CVSSPNGGGNTEAFF. CDR3 sequence (DNA): TGTGTCAGCAGTCCGAACGGGGGGGGAAACACTGAAGCTTTCTTT.

This clonotype was observed a few times. The gene calls are TRBV7-9 and TRBJ2-3, with 10 bases fitting TRBD1. V lost 2 bases and J lost 6; bases outside the gene matches: 5. Looked up from germline, CDR1 is SEHNR and CDR2 is FQNEAQ (reference sequence). The CDR3 spans 15 residues. CDR3 loop: CASSLRQGASDTQYF. The DNA of the CDR3 is TGTGCCAGCAGCTTACGACAGGGGGCATCTGATACGCAGTATTTT.

The J gene is TRBJ2-1, the V gene TRBV10-1, with D unclear. The CDR3 loop spans 12 amino acids. Germline V gene sequence: CDR1 WNHNN, CDR2 SYGVQD (reference sequence). V lost 6 bases to trimming and J lost 5 bases, with 8 bases between them. The CDR3 protein is CASSEQNNEQFF. CDR3 coding DNA: TGCGCCAGCAGCGAACAGAACAATGAGCAGTTCTTC.

J is TRBJ2-7 and V is TRBV28; D unclear. V lost 7 bases, J lost 2 bases, and 9 bases lay in between. From germline, CDR1 is MDHEN and CDR2 SYDVKM. This CDR3 region has 12 residues. The CDR3 DNA reads TGTGCCAGCAACGTCAGCCCCTACGAGCAGTACTTC. Protein: CASNVSPYEQYF.

This clonotype occurred many times. This chain joins TRBV7-2 and TRBJ1-5, with 8 bases matching TRBD1. This CDR3 spans 14 amino acids. Germline loops: CDR1 SGHTA, CDR2 FQGNSA. The V gene end was trimmed by 3 bases and the J gene end by 7 bases; junction bases not matched to a gene: 5. In nucleotides, the CDR3 is TGTGCCAGCAGCTTCCCCGGACAGGGACAGCCCCAGCATTTT. Its translation is CASSFPGQGQPQHF.

This clonotype showed up many times. The CDR3 DNA sequence: TGTGCCAGCAGTAAACCCCGCGGGACAGGGGAAAGTCAGCCCCAGCATTTT. Amino acids: CASSKPRGTGESQPQHF. The J gene is TRBJ1-5, the V gene TRBV28; the match to TRBD1 covers 10 bases. The germline gives CDR1 MDHEN, CDR2 SYDVKM. Trimming removed 5 bases from V and 6 bases from J; junction bases left unmatched: 13. The CDR3 contains 17 residues.

V usage is TRBV7-2 and J usage is TRBJ2-3; D is unclear. From germline, CDR1 is SGHTA and CDR2 FQGNSA. CDR3 size: 13 residues. V was trimmed by 3 bases and J by 5 bases, leaving 9 bases between them. The CDR3 loop is CASSLFLGDTQYF. The DNA for the CDR3 is TGTGCCAGCAGCTTGTTCCTGGGAGATACGCAGTATTTT.

This sequence joins TRBV21-1 and TRBJ2-2. TRBV21-1 is classified as a pseudogene. The CDR3 covers 17 residues. DNA of the CDR3: TGTGCCAGCAGCAAAGTAATAGGAGAAAACAGCACCGGGGAGCTGTTTTTT. The encoded protein is CASSKVIGENSTGELFF.

This clonotype showed up many times. The chain links TRBV15 to TRBJ2-7; D is perhaps TRBD1 or TRBD2 (6 bases each). The CDR3 covers 15 residues. Deletions cut 5 bases from V and 0 bases from J, with 14 bases between. CDR1 is LNHNV, CDR2 YYDKDF, per germline (reference sequence). The CDR3 DNA sequence: TGTGCCACCAGCTCCGGGACGGGGGCCTCCTACGAGCAGTACTTC. It yields the protein CATSSGTGASYEQYF.

This clonotype turned up a few times. J is TRBJ1-2 and V is TRBV20-1, with D possibly matching TRBD1 (6 bases). The germline V gene encodes CDR1 DFQATT and CDR2 SNEGSKA (reference sequence). The CDR3 is 12 residues long. Trimming pared 3 bases from V and 5 bases from J, leaving 10 bases between. The CDR3 bases are TGCAGTGCTAGCGGACAGACTTATGGCTACACCTTC. Residues: CSASGQTYGYTF.

A few counts support this clonotype. J is TRBJ2-3 and V is TRBV24-1; D possibly corresponds to TRBD1 (6 bases). Per germline, CDR1 KGHDR and CDR2 SFDVKD. Deletions cut 4 bases from V and 3 bases from J, with 16 bases between. The CDR3 totals 16 residues. CDR3 region: CATSEGTRGFTDTQYF. The DNA of the CDR3 is TGTGCCACCAGTGAAGGGACGAGGGGGTTTACAGATACGCAGTATTTT.

This clonotype was detected many times. The chain combines TRBV7-9 with TRBJ1-1; D is ambiguous. CDR1 SEHNR and CDR2 FQNEAQ come from the germline V gene (reference sequence). The CDR3 contains 13 residues. The germline V and J ends were trimmed by 5 bases and 3 bases, with 10 bases remaining between them. The CDR3 spells CASSLRKDTEAFF. The CDR3 DNA reads as TGTGCCAGCAGCCTCCGAAAAGACACTGAAGCTTTCTTT.

There are a few counts of this clonotype. The chain carries TRBV24-1 and TRBJ2-2; TRBD1 or TRBD2 may be the D gene (5 bases each). Trimming took off 1 base at V and 5 bases at J, with 13 bases between the two ends. This CDR3 has 16 amino acids. Germline CDR1 reads KGHDR; CDR2 reads SFDVKD. The CDR3 spells CATSDFGAVDTGELFF. DNA of the CDR3: TGTGCCACCAGTGATTTCGGGGCCGTGGATACCGGGGAGCTGTTTTTT.

This clonotype was detected only a few times. The chain is built from TRBV29-1 and TRBJ1-1; perhaps TRBD1 as D (5 bases). Between the trimmed V and J ends, which lost 6 bases and 0 bases, there was a span of 14 bases. This CDR3 comprises 14 residues. The V gene's germline CDR1 is SQVTM and CDR2 ANQGSEA. The CDR3 region is CSVRTGTVNTEAFF. The CDR3 bases are TGCAGCGTGAGGACCGGGACGGTGAACACTGAAGCTTTCTTT.

This clonotype was counted between two and nine times. The chain recombines TRBV28 with TRBJ1-2, with unresolved D. In germline, CDR1 is MDHEN, CDR2 SYDVKM. This CDR3 spans 12 amino acids. V was trimmed by 4 bases and J by 7 bases, leaving 10 bases between them. The CDR3 DNA sequence: TGTGCCAGCAGTTCCAACTCCTTTGGCTACACCTTC. Translated, it gives CASSSNSFGYTF.

V and J are TRBV7-2 and TRBJ2-5; D ambiguous. The CDR3 covers 12 residues. CDR1 SGHTA and CDR2 FQGNSA come from the germline V gene. V lost 7 bases and J 2 bases, leaving 8 bases between the germline ends. The CDR3 coding sequence is TGTGCCAGCACCACGAGGCAAGAGACCCAGTACTTC. This gives the protein CASTTRQETQYF.

This clonotype showed up just a few times. One end of the junction fails to match germline, which may point to a read error. This chain connects TRBV6-1 to TRBJ2-7, with D perhaps being TRBD1 or TRBD2 (6 bases each). The CDR3 loop spans 16 amino acids. The germline V gene has CDR1 MNHNS and CDR2 SASEGT. The CDR3 reads CASSEAEGEASYEQYF. The CDR3 DNA sequence: TGTGCCAGCAGCGAAGCCGAGGGGGAGGCCTCCTACGAGCAGTACTTC.

In this sample, this clonotype turned up many times. This sequence joins TRBV20-1 and TRBJ1-5; a weak D match, TRBD1 (6 bases). Trimming cost V 7 bases and J 5 bases, with 15 bases left between them. Germline CDR1 reads DFQATT; CDR2 reads SNEGSKA (reference sequence). The CDR3 loop spans 13 amino acids. This CDR3 is CSVRPGQDQPQHF. The CDR3 DNA is TGCAGTGTACGACCGGGACAAGATCAGCCCCAGCATTTT.

The chain recombines TRBV28 with TRBJ1-2; D call uncertain. With 6 bases removed from V and 2 bases from J, the gap between germline ends came to 4 bases. The germline V gene encodes CDR1 MDHEN and CDR2 SYDVKM. The CDR3 has 11 amino acids. In DNA, the CDR3 is TGTGCCAGCAGGAGAAACTATGGCTACACCTTC. It specifies CASRRNYGYTF.

The chain is built from TRBV7-8 and TRBJ1-1, with D unresolved. The CDR3 is made up of 16 amino acids. Deletions cut 5 bases from V and 0 bases from J, with 16 bases between. Germline-derived CDR1 and CDR2 are SGHVS and FQNEAQ. CDR3 loop: CASSVRRPLMNTEAFF. CDR3 DNA: TGTGCCAGCAGCGTAAGACGGCCTCTTATGAACACTGAAGCTTTCTTT.

This clonotype has only a few counts. The chain carries TRBV11-3 and TRBJ2-2; D not resolved. The CDR3 is 13 amino acids. CDR1 SGHNT and CDR2 YENEEA come from the germline V gene. Trimming shortened V by 5 bases and J by 6 bases, and 10 bases separated the two germline ends. The CDR3 loop reads CASSPRESGELFF. In DNA, the CDR3 is TGTGCCAGCAGCCCTAGAGAATCCGGGGAGCTGTTTTTT.

The CDR3 region is CASSQGLAGSYEQYF. CDR3 DNA: TGCGCCAGCAGCCAAGGACTAGCGGGATCCTACGAGCAGTACTTC. This chain connects TRBV4-1 to TRBJ2-7; 11 bases line up with TRBD2. Germline CDR1 reads MGHRA; CDR2 reads YSYEKL. Germline trimming cut 1 base from V and 1 base from J; bases unmatched to any gene: 0. The CDR3 is 15 residues long.

This clonotype was seen many times. The rearrangement uses TRBV12-3 or TRBV12-4 and TRBJ2-3, with D possibly being TRBD1 or TRBD2 (5 bases each). Trimming removed 2 bases from V and 9 bases from J, with 6 bases in between. This CDR3 is built from 11 residues. CDR3 in DNA: TGTGCCAGCAGTTTACGGGGCACGCAGTATTTT. Translating gives CASSLRGTQYF.

The table lists this clonotype with many counts. This sequence joins TRBV5-1 and TRBJ1-1; D may be TRBD1 (6 bases). CDR3 length: 18 amino acids. Germline V lookup: CDR1 SGHRS, CDR2 YFSETQ. Trimming stripped 0 bases from V and 3 bases from J, with 21 bases between. In nucleotides, the CDR3 is TGCGCCAGCAGCTTGGGTCTGGGCAGGGGAGAGTTGGACACTGAAGCTTTCTTT. This translates into CASSLGLGRGELDTEAFF.

This clonotype was recorded a few times. V usage is TRBV11-2 and J usage is TRBJ1-1, with D possibly TRBD1 on 6 matching bases. V lost 0 bases to trimming and J lost 2 bases, with 10 bases between them. The CDR3 is 15 amino acids. Germline values: CDR1 SGHAT, CDR2 FQNNGV. In nucleotides, the CDR3 is TGTGCCAGCAGCTTAGAGACGACAGGAAACACTGAAGCTTTCTTT. It yields the protein CASSLETTGNTEAFF.

The V gene is TRBV2, the J gene TRBJ2-1, with D hard to call. The V end was cut by 1 base, the J end by 8 bases, with 9 bases between. The CDR3 spans 13 residues. The germline gives CDR1 SNHLY, CDR2 FYNNEI. The CDR3 coding sequence is TGTGCCAGCAGTGAAGTCGGTGGCGATGAGCAGTTCTTC. Amino acids: CASSEVGGDEQFF.

This clonotype was seen many times. V is TRBV11-2 and J is TRBJ2-2; D is unresolved. CDR3 length: 13 amino acids. Germline CDR1 SGHAT, CDR2 FQNNGV. V gave up 6 bases and J gave up 3 bases, with 8 bases separating them. The CDR3 coding sequence is TGTGCCAGCAGTCTCCCTGACACCGGGGAGCTGTTTTTT. The encoded protein is CASSLPDTGELFF.

For the CDR3, the DNA is TGTGCCAGCGGCCTGGGGGGAGCCCCTTCCTACGAGCAGTACTTC. It translates to CASGLGGAPSYEQYF. The chain has TRBV28 and TRBJ2-7, with D possibly TRBD2 on 6 matching bases. The CDR3 is made up of 15 amino acids. The germline V gene encodes CDR1 MDHEN and CDR2 SYDVKM. With 8 bases removed from V and 1 base from J, the gap between germline ends came to 18 bases.